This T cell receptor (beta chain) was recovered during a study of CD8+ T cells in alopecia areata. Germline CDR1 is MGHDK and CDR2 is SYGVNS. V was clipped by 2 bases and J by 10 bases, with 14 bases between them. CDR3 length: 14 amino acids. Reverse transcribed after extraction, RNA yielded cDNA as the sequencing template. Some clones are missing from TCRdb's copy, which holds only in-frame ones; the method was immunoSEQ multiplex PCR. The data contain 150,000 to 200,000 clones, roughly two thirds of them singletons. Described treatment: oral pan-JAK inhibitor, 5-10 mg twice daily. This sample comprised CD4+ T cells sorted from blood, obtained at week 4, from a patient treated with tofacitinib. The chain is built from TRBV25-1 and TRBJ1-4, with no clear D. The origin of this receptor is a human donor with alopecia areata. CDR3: CASSEPGRRGKLFF. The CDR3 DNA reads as TGTGCCAGCAGTGAACCCGGGAGAAGAGGAAAACTGTTTTTT.